One T cell receptor (beta chain) is described in this entry. Its recognized antigen is unknown. A single base separates this from a much larger clone, so it may be a read error. The data are from a study of blood T cells in healthy people across ages (dated by TCRdb to the mid-2010s). General notes on the study: In model experiments, template switching captured about one uniquely barcoded TCR beta cDNA molecule for every two T cells. Using deep sequencing normalized with unique cDNA molecular identifiers, the study measured how TCR beta repertoire diversity changes with age. Four age groups were formed from the donors: young (average approximately 15 years), middle-aged (less than 40), aged (about 68) and long-lived (roughly 81). To avoid experimental bias, donors of different ages were distributed randomly across sequencing lanes. The study analyzed two additional independent replicas of 1 million unique cDNA reads from the same blood draw for two donors, one aged 18 to 30 and one aged 80 or older. Paper-wide results and their limitations: Total diversity estimates from one million sequenced T cells were considered lower bounds and underestimates. Because donor CMV infection status was unknown, age-related changes in expanded clonotypes were potentially confounded. Bulk unsorted PBMC profiling prevented conclusive comparison of naive and antigen-experienced compartments. Compared with the aged group, the long-lived group had more naive CD4+ T cells, fewer expanded clones and increased TCR diversity, suggesting age selection. Observed TCR beta diversity correlated strongly with the percentage of naive T cells measured by flow cytometry. As age increased, observed TCR beta diversity per million T cells dropped in a roughly linear way, and a significant reduction was already evident by age 40.

Donors were a few dozen systemically healthy Caucasian individuals from Russia aged roughly 6 to 95 years. Ten milliliters of peripheral blood were drawn from each donor into EDTA-treated Vacutainer tubes. Ficoll-Paque density-gradient centrifugation was used to isolate PBMCs, with at least 6.5 million per sample. Trizol reagent was used to extract total RNA from PBMCs, with at least 6 micrograms per sample. For every donor, an aliquot of PBMCs went through flow cytometry to measure the percentages of naive CD45RAhigh/CD27high T cells. Libraries were prepared through 5' RACE. The run used an Illumina HiSeq 2500. A second roughly 6 to 11 cycle PCR used a sample-barcoded 5' primer and a J-beta primer mix. A unique molecular identifier was introduced onto each TCR beta cDNA molecule by a template-switch 5' adaptor carrying 12 random nucleotides. Each sample yielded at least 2.5 million CDR3-containing paired-end reads. The Mint cDNA synthesis kit, primed by a TRBC-specific oligonucleotide, was used to synthesize first-strand cDNA from all RNA. All cDNA was treated with uracil-DNA glycosylase and then went through a first 18-cycle PCR with the universal primers M1SS and BC2_uni_R. On the study's bioinformatics: Normalization of each sample was performed by random selection of 1 million high-quality reads, each carrying a distinct molecular identifier. Instead of being binned into consensus sequences, reads that shared molecular identifiers were thrown out. MiTCR, set to a Q25 quality threshold and the strictest error-elimination algorithm, was used for CDR3 identification, clonotype clustering and error correction. A nonparametric unseen species model using Euler transformation provided a lower-bound estimate of total TCR beta diversity. Starting from the raw public reads, TCRdb applied fastp trimming at Q25, assembled clones with MiXCR and retained in-frame beta chains. Records with the same CDR3 protein are collapsed into one entry carrying the most frequent genes and DNA. None of the V and J calls come from the authors' own analysis; TCRdb made them. The table for this sample lists 650,000 or so distinct CDR3 sequences; about 50% of them were counted only once. Clones ranked in the top ten supply roughly 13% of the sample.

The CDR3 sequence holds 18 residues, the cysteine and phenylalanine included. The read is trimmed to its CDR3 DNA, 54 bases read in frame from base 1. From the germline V gene, CDR1 is LGHNA and CDR2 is YNFKEQ. The V and J genes are TRBV4-2 and TRBJ2-1; TRBD2 agrees with 11 junctional bases. Sequencing used blood. The receptor's source is a woman older than 75 in good health. The CDR3 here reads CASSQDGTSGGSYKEQFF. The DNA sequence is TGTGCCAGCAGCCAAGATGGCACTAGCGGGGGTTCCTACAAGGAGCAGTTCTTC.